This TCR beta chain was obtained from a study of blood T cells in healthy people across ages. With a J-beta primer mix and a sample-barcoded 5' primer, a second PCR ran roughly 6 to 11 cycles. Via MiXCR, TCRdb re-called the 5' RACE reads, giving one row per CDR3 protein. This table has about a million distinct CDR3 sequences, 51% appearing once. Study-wide points: Both higher diversity and more naive CD4+ cells marked long-lived donors when set against aged donors.

The CDR3 is 14 amino acids. CDR1 and CDR2 from the germline V gene are MNHNS and SASEGT. V trimming: 7 bases; J trimming: 0 bases; junction bases outside the gene matches: 4. In this sample, this clonotype turned up a few times. What it recognizes is unknown. Sequenced: blood. The chain recombines TRBV6-1 with TRBJ2-7; 9 bases map to TRBD2. This TCR derives from a woman in her fifties or sixties in good health. The CDR3 nucleotides are TGTGCCAGCAATGCAGCGGGAGGCTCCTACGAGCAGTACTTC. This translates into CASNAAGGSYEQYF.